This T cell receptor beta chain derives from a study of control samples from healthy donors and cancer patients. Measured with immunoSEQ multiplex PCR; TCRdb has only the in-frame clones, and not every one. The sample has roughly 58,000 clones, about 89% seen once. Trimming left V 11 bases short and J 0 bases short, with 12 bases between. The CDR3 totals 13 residues. The germline V gene has CDR1 MNHEY and CDR2 SVGAGI. This chain connects TRBV6-5 to TRBJ2-3; D is uncertain. The sequenced sample consisted of PBMCs. The origin of this receptor is a woman aged 55-70 years with lung cancer. The DNA of the CDR3 is TGTGCCGCCTCGCCCGGTAGCACAGATACGCAGTATTTT. Translation: CAASPGSTDTQYF.